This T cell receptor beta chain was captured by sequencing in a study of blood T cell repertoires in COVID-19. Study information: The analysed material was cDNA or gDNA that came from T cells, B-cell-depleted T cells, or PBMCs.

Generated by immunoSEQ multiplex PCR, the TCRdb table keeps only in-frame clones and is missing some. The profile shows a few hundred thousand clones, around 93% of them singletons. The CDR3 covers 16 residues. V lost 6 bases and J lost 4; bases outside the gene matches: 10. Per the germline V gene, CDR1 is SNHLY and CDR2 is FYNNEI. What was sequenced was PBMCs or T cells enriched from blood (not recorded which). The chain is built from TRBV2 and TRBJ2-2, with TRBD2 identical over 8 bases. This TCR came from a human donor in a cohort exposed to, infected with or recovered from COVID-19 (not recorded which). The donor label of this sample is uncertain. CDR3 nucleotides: TGTGCCAGCAGCTCCCTTAGCGGGGTAGGCACCGGGGAGCTGTTTTTT. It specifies CASSSLSGVGTGELFF.